This TCR beta chain came from a study of blood T cells in healthy people across ages. Overall study findings and caveats: Per million T cells, TCR beta diversity dropped roughly linearly as age increased.

A note on this clonotype: No antigen is known for it.

A second 7 to 11 cycle PCR used barcoded and J-beta primers. TCRdb re-called the 5' RACE reads through MiXCR, storing one row per CDR3 protein. The sample lists more than 1 million distinct CDR3 sequences, 40% to 55% occurring once. Losses at the gene ends were 8 bases for V and 8 bases for J; bases not matched to a gene: 8. Germline values: CDR1 ENHRY, CDR2 SYGVKD. The CDR3 spans 13 residues. The TCR originated in a woman aged 55 to 70 in good health. This chain connects TRBV10-3 to TRBJ2-1; 8 bases fit TRBD2. The sample taken for sequencing was blood. The CDR3 DNA reads TGTGCCATCGAGTCCAGCGGGAGTGATGAGCAGTTCTTC. It codes for CAIESSGSDEQFF.